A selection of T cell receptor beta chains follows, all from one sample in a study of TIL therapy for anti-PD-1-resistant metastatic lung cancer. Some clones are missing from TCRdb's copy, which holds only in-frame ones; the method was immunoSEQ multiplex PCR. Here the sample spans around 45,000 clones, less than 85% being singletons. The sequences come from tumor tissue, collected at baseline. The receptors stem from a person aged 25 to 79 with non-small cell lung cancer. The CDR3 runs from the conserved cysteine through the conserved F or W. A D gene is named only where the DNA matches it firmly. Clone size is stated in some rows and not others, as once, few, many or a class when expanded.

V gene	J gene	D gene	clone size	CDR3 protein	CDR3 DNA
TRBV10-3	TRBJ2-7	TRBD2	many	CAISDPGASGSYEQYF	TGTGCCATCAGTGACCCCGGTGCTAGCGGCTCCTACGAGCAGTACTTC
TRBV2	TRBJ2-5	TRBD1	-	CASSVGQGLGETQYF	TGTGCCAGCAGTGTGGGACAGGGATTAGGAGAGACCCAGTACTTC
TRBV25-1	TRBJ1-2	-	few	CASSYTYGYTF	TGTGCCAGCAGTTACACTTATGGCTACACCTTC
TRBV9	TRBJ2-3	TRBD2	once	CASSVGLAGGDTQYF	TGTGCCAGCAGCGTAGGTCTAGCGGGAGGAGATACGCAGTATTTT
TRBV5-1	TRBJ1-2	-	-	CASSLAAETFYGYTF	TGCGCCAGCAGCTTGGCGGCAGAAACTTTCTATGGCTACACCTTC
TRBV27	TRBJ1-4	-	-	CASSSYGQNNEKLFF	TGTGCCAGCAGTTCCTATGGACAGAATAATGAAAAACTGTTTTTT
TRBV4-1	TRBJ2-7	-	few	CASSHFVMLDEQYF	TGCGCCAGCAGCCACTTTGTCATGCTTGACGAGCAGTACTTC
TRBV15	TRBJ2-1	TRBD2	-	CATSRPLAGAGNEQFF	TGTGCCACCAGCAGACCACTAGCGGGAGCGGGCAATGAGCAGTTCTTC
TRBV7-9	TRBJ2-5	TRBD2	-	CASSRPQLAGGPGETQYF	TGTGCCAGCAGCCGACCCCAACTAGCGGGAGGGCCGGGGGAGACCCAGTACTTC
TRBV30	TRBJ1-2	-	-	CAWIRGDGYTF	TGTGCCTGGATCCGGGGCGATGGCTACACCTTC
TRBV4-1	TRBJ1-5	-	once	CASSQESPGGTSNFNQPQHF	TGCGCCAGCAGCCAAGAAAGTCCGGGCGGGACCAGTAACTTTAATCAGCCCCAGCATTTT
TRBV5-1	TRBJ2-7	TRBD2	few	CASSLGTSGLYEQYF	TGCGCCAGCAGCTTGGGGACTAGCGGCCTCTACGAGCAGTACTTC
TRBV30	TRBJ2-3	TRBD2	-	CAWSVLAGGTDTQYF	TGTGCCTGGAGTGTACTAGCGGGGGGAACAGATACGCAGTATTTT
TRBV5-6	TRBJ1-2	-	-	CASGLGSSYGYTF	TGTGCCAGCGGTCTAGGGTCTAGCTATGGCTACACCTTC
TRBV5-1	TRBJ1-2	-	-	CASSFGNGHHGYTF	-
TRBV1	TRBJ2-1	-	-	CTSGCRDRVYNEQFF	TGCACCAGTGGGTGCCGGGACAGGGTCTACAATGAGCAGTTCTTC
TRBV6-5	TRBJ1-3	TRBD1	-	CASRRTGGSGNTIYF	TGTGCCAGCAGAAGGACAGGGGGCTCTGGAAACACCATATATTTT
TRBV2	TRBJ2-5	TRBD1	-	CATFRDRGPETQYF	TGTGCCACCTTCAGGGACAGGGGGCCAGAGACCCAGTACTTC
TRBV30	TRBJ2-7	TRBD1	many	CAWTVPDRAYEQYF	TGTGCCTGGACCGTTCCCGACAGGGCCTACGAGCAGTACTTC